The source of this T cell receptor (beta chain) is a study of vaccination effects on CD4 cells after COVID-19. General observations from the study: Nearly all vaccine-induced clones in healthy recipients recognized only SARS-CoV-2.

In the ViraFEST assay, antigen-specific CD4+ clonotypes were identified by expansion after peptide-pool stimulation. Once cultured for 9 to 11 days, the cells underwent separation to obtain CD4+ T cells. Nobody among the vaccine recipients had prior SARS-CoV-2 infection (nucleocapsid antibodies were negative). Only a few counts were recorded for this clone. Its specificity is not known. Here immunoSEQ multiplex PCR was the method, and the copy in TCRdb shows in-frame clones only, minus some. The table shows roughly 50,000 clones, with roughly 79% occurring only once. Germline CDR1 reads MGHRA; CDR2 reads YSYEKL. The CDR3 runs 14 residues. Trimming stripped 1 base from V and 3 bases from J, with 9 bases between.

This receptor was taken from a human donor who received a COVID-19 vaccine. Sequenced material: CD4+ T cells from PBMCs cultured with HCoV-OC43 spike peptides, taken before COVID-19 vaccination. The subset denotes: HCoV-OC43 spike overlapping peptide pool stimulation. V usage is TRBV4-1 and J usage is TRBJ1-2; TRBD1 might be the D (5 bases). CDR3 coding DNA: TGCGCCAGCAGCCAAGTTTCAGGGCACTATGGCTACACCTTC. Residues: CASSQVSGHYGYTF.